This entry is about one TCR beta chain. Its specificity is unknown. This specimen belongs to a study of vaccination effects on CD4 cells after COVID-19. Study summary: Each participant was given two doses of one vaccine (BNT162b2 or mRNA-1273).

Sequenced by immunoSEQ multiplex PCR; TCRdb stores in-frame clones only, minus some. This sample has 50,000 to 65,000 clones; roughly 80% occur once, and the top ten carry roughly 2.3%. Sequencing in the ViraFEST assay came after antigen-specific CD4+ T cells had been expanded with viral peptide pools, which were used to stimulate PBMC. Scientists isolated CD4+ T cells after an approximately 9-day culture period ended. Testing of the vaccine recipients showed negative nucleocapsid antibodies and no prior SARS-CoV-2 infection. At days 3 and 7, half of the medium was exchanged for IL-2 medium. General observations from the study: After vaccination, at late timepoints, clones induced by infection and by vaccine contracted markedly.

The V gene's germline CDR1 is GTSNPN and CDR2 SVGIG (reference sequence). Trimming removed 1 base at V and 4 bases at J, with 18 bases between. This CDR3 has 16 amino acids. This sequence originates from a human donor who received a COVID-19 vaccine. V and J are TRBV30 and TRBJ2-3, with a weak D call TRBD2 (7 bases). The source material was CD4+ T cells from PBMCs cultured with HCoV-229E spike peptides, sampled before COVID-19 vaccination. CDR3 DNA: TGTGCCTGGAGTGGGGGGCGGGGGTACACTTCAGATACGCAGTATTTT. Amino acids: CAWSGGRGYTSDTQYF.